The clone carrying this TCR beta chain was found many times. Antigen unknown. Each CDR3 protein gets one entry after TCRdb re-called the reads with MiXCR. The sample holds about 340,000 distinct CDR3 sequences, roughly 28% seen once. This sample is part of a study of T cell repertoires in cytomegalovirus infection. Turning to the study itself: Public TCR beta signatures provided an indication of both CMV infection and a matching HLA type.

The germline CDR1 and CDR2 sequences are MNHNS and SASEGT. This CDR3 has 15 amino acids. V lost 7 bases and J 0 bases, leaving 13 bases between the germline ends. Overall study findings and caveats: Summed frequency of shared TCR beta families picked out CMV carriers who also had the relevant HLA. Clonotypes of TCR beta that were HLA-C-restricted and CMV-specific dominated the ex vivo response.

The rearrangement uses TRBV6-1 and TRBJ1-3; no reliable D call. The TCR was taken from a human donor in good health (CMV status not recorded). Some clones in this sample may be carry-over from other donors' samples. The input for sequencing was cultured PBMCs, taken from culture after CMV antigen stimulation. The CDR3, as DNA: TGTGCCAGCACCGAATCGTATTTCTCTGGAAACACCATATATTTT. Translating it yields CASTESYFSGNTIYF.